One and the same sample provided the 14 T cell receptor beta chains below, sequenced in a study of cytomegalovirus exposure and HLA in healthy donors (dated by TCRdb to 2016 to 2017). The protocol used for the library was the immunoSEQ multiplex PCR assay. For the multiplex PCR, a mixture combining 60 forward primers for TCR Vbeta segments and 13 reverse primers for TCR Jbeta segments was used. TCRdb provides this immuneACCESS table in a form limited to in-frame rearrangements. Some clones are lacking; in checked studies, under half of them reflect an unresolved V gene, and why the rest are absent is not known. Present in this sample are 250,000 to 300,000 clones, about nine tenths of which were seen just once. Less than 2% of the sample lies in the top ten. The sample consisted of PBMCs. These receptors all stem from a girl aged 2 to 9 in good health and CMV-seronegative.

V usage is TRBV5-4 and J usage is TRBJ2-1; 8 nucleotides line up with TRBD1. Germline lookup yields CDR1 SGHNT and CDR2 YYREEE (reference sequence). The V segment lost 3 bases and the J segment 4 bases; nucleotides outside the gene matches: 6. The CDR3 is 15 residues long. The CDR3 spells CASSWGQDVYNEQFF. The CDR3 DNA follows: TGTGCCAGCAGCTGGGGACAGGACGTTTACAATGAGCAGTTCTTC.

This chain links TRBV5-8 with TRBJ1-5; TRBD1 is a possible D gene (6 bases). This CDR3 contains 18 residues. Trimming pared 4 bases from V and 0 bases from J, leaving 20 bases between. Germline V CDR1 and CDR2: SGHTS, YDEGEE. The CDR3 loop is CASSGYGQLSLSNQPQHF. The CDR3 coding sequence is TGTGCCAGCAGCGGATATGGACAGCTCTCCCTTAGCAATCAGCCCCAGCATTTT.

The chain carries TRBV6-1 and TRBJ2-5; D is possibly TRBD2 (6 bases). This CDR3 comprises 14 residues. The germline V and J ends were trimmed by 7 bases and 5 bases, with 17 bases remaining between them. Germline CDR1 is MNHNS and CDR2 is SASEGT. This CDR3 is CASILFPGVETQYF. DNA for the CDR3: TGTGCCAGCATCCTATTCCCGGGAGTTGAGACCCAGTACTTC.

The rearrangement links TRBV30 to TRBJ2-2, with 8 nucleotides matching TRBD2. J gave up 8 bases and V 4 bases, and 9 bases lay outside the gene matches. The V gene's germline CDR1 is GTSNPN and CDR2 SVGIG (reference sequence). CDR3 length: 14 residues. CDR3 sequence (DNA): TGTGCCTGGAATACTAGGCGGGGGGCGGGGGAGCTGTTTTTT. As protein: CAWNTRRGAGELFF.

The V gene is TRBV10-3, the J gene TRBJ2-2; D perhaps matches TRBD2 (6 bases). With 3 bases removed from V and 1 base from J, the gap between germline ends came to 15 bases. Looked up from germline, CDR1 is ENHRY and CDR2 is SYGVKD. The CDR3 sequence is 17 residues long. The CDR3 nucleotides are TGTGCCATCAGTGATCCGGGGGTGTCGGGGAACACCGGGGAGCTGTTTTTT. Translation gives CAISDPGVSGNTGELFF.

As DNA, the CDR3 is TGTGCCAGCAGCCGACGCCTGACAGGGGAATACGAGCAGTACTTC. It translates to CASSRRLTGEYEQYF. The gene calls are TRBV5-6 and TRBJ2-7; TRBD1 matches at 8 bases. This CDR3 region has 15 residues. The germline V gene has CDR1 SGHDT and CDR2 YYEEEE. V shed 4 bases and J 4 bases; nucleotides not matched to a gene: 10.

The V and J genes are TRBV6-5 and TRBJ2-5; D possibly corresponds to TRBD2 (6 bases). This CDR3 comprises 12 residues. Germline V gene data show CDR1 as MNHEY and CDR2 as SVGAGI. V was cut by 11 bases and J by 5 bases, with 15 bases left in between. The CDR3 reads CAGGWPSETQYF. CDR3 sequence (DNA): TGTGCCGGAGGGTGGCCTTCGGAGACCCAGTACTTC.

The chain carries TRBV7-3 and TRBJ2-3; 8 nucleotides match TRBD2. This CDR3 has 16 residues. CDR1 and CDR2 from the germline V gene are SGHTA and FQGTGA. The J segment lost 2 bases and the V segment lost 4 bases, leaving 8 bases of the junction unmatched. CDR3 DNA sequence: TGTGCCAGCAGCTCGGGCGGGGGGCCTCTCACAGATACGCAGTATTTT. It codes for CASSSGGGPLTDTQYF.

The chain links TRBV5-1 to TRBJ2-1, with 7 bases lining up with TRBD1. Germline assignment: CDR1 SGHRS and CDR2 YFSETQ. CDR3 length: 14 residues. The V and J ends lost 0 bases and 5 bases, in that order; junction bases with no gene match: 2. CDR3 in amino acids: CASSLEGAHNEQFF. CDR3 sequence (DNA): TGCGCCAGCAGCTTGGAGGGGGCCCACAATGAGCAGTTCTTC. The complete variable domain, with remaining parts taken from reference TRBV5-1 and TRBJ2-1, reads KAGVTQTPRYLIKTRGQQVTLSCSPISGHRSVSWYQQTPGQGLQFLFEYFSETQRNKGNFPGRFSGRQFSNSRSEMNVSTLELGDSALYLCASSLEGAHNEQFFGPGTRLTVL.

The sample holds one count of this clone. CDR3 nucleotides: TGTGCCAGCAGCACTCAGCGGGAGGGCCTCACCGGGGAGCTGTTTTTT. Translation: CASSTQREGLTGELFF. The chain carries TRBV21-1 and TRBJ2-2; TRBD2 was called by the table and not checked on the DNA. TRBV21-1 is reported as a pseudogene. CDR3 length: 16 amino acids.

The V and J genes are TRBV2 and TRBJ1-4; D might be TRBD1 (5 bases). This CDR3 has 15 amino acids. V lost 3 bases and J lost 7, with 15 bases in between. Germline V gene sequence: CDR1 SNHLY, CDR2 FYNNEI. The CDR3 DNA is TGTGCCAGCAGTGATGGTCAGGGCCCGCGTGAAAAACTGTTTTTT. Translated: CASSDGQGPREKLFF.

The V call is TRBV9, the J call TRBJ1-1; TRBD1 matches at 7 bases. In germline, CDR1 is SGDLS, CDR2 YYNGEE. The J segment lost 0 bases and the V segment lost 8 bases, leaving 10 bases of the junction unmatched. The CDR3 covers 15 residues. CDR3 sequence (DNA): TGTGCCAGTCGACCGGGACAGACCTTGAACACTGAAGCTTTCTTT. Translation: CASRPGQTLNTEAFF.

The rearrangement uses TRBV19 and TRBJ2-1, with 13 bases fitting TRBD2. V lost 5 bases and J lost 3; bases outside the gene matches: 4. The CDR3 is 16 residues long. Germline V CDR1 and CDR2: LNHDA, SQIVND (reference sequence). The CDR3 protein is CASSERLAGGYNEQFF. CDR3 DNA: TGTGCCAGTAGTGAAAGACTAGCGGGAGGCTACAATGAGCAGTTCTTC. Full variable domain (outside the CDR3, taken from reference TRBV19 and TRBJ2-1): DGGITQSPKYLFRKEGQNVTLSCEQNLNHDAMYWYRQDPGQGLRLIYYSQIVNDFQKGDIAEGYSVSREKKESFPLTVTSAQKNPTAFYLCASSERLAGGYNEQFFGPGTRLTVL.

V and J are TRBV5-1 and TRBJ2-2; maybe TRBD1 (6 bases). In germline, CDR1 is SGHRS, CDR2 YFSETQ. CDR3 length equals 15 residues. Trimming left V 0 bases short and J 5 bases short, with 11 bases between. CDR3 residues: CASSLAARGTGELFF. In DNA form, the CDR3 reads TGCGCCAGCAGCTTGGCGGCGAGGGGGACCGGGGAGCTGTTTTTT.